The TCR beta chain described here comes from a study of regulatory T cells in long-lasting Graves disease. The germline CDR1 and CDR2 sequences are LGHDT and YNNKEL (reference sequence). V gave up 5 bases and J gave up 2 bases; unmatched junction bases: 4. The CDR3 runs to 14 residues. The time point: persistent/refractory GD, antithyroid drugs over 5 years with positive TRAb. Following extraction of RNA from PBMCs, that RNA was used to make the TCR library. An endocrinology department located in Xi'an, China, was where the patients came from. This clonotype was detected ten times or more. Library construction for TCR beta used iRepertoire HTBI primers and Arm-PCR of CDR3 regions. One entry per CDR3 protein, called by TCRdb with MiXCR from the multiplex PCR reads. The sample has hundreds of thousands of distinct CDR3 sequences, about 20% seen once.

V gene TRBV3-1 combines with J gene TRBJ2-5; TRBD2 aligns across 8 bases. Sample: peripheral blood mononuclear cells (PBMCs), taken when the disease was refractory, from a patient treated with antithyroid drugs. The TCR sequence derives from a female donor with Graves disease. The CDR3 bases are TGTGCCAGCAGCGTAACTAGCGGTCAAGAGACCCAGTACTTC. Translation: CASSVTSGQETQYF.